These 9 T cell receptor beta chains came from one sample sequenced in a study of T cell changes during pregnancy in multiple sclerosis. Generated by immunoSEQ multiplex PCR, the TCRdb table keeps only in-frame clones and is missing some. The sample includes some 40,000 clones, roughly 89% of them seen just once. The source material was CD4+ T cells from peripheral blood mononuclear cells, sampled in the second trimester of pregnancy. Receptors were obtained from a female donor with multiple sclerosis, enrolled in a pregnancy study.

This chain uses TRBV27 with TRBJ2-1, with TRBD2 matching 11 bases. Germline values: CDR1 MNHEY, CDR2 SMNVEV (reference sequence). Trimming took 5 bases from V and 7 from J; bases not matched to a gene: 10. This CDR3 comprises 16 residues. CDR3 sequence: CASSILAGGPGNEQFF. In DNA, the CDR3 is TGTGCCAGCAGTATTTTAGCGGGAGGGCCGGGAAATGAGCAGTTCTTC.

This rearrangement joins TRBV18 to TRBJ2-2, with no clear D. Per germline, CDR1 KGHSH and CDR2 LQKENI. The V end lost 3 bases, the J end lost 8 bases, and 10 bases lay between the germline ends. The CDR3 has 13 amino acids. The CDR3 here is CASSPLDGGELFF. The CDR3 coding sequence is TGTGCCAGCTCACCGTTAGATGGTGGGGAGCTGTTTTTT.

The CDR3 bases are TGTGCCAGCGCACCTCCCCGGACTAGCGGGTACGGCTACGAGCAGTACTTC. This sequence encodes CASAPPRTSGYGYEQYF. V and J are TRBV11-2 and TRBJ2-7; 11 nucleotides line up with TRBD2. The CDR3 totals 17 residues. The V gene's germline CDR1 is SGHAT and CDR2 FQNNGV. The ends lost 8 bases at V and 3 bases at J; junction bases unmatched: 15. Supplemented by reference TRBV11-2 and TRBJ2-7, the full variable domain reads EAGVAQSPRYKIIEKRQSVAFWCNPISGHATLYWYQQILGQGPKLLIQFQNNGVVDDSQLPKDRFSAERLKGVDSTLKIQPAKLEDSAVYLCASAPPRTSGYGYEQYFGPGTRLTVT.

The chain recombines TRBV6-1 with TRBJ2-7; D may be TRBD2 (6 bases). The CDR3 covers 15 residues. Between the trimmed V and J ends, which lost 1 base and 4 bases, there was a span of 14 bases. CDR1 is MNHNS, CDR2 SASEGT, per germline. The CDR3 DNA follows: TGTGCCAGCAGTGAAGTCTCCGCGGGAACTTACGAGCAGTACTTC. This encodes CASSEVSAGTYEQYF.

The chain combines TRBV2 with TRBJ1-5, with D possibly TRBD1 on 6 matching bases. Trimming pared 5 bases from V and 3 bases from J, leaving 11 bases between. CDR1 SNHLY and CDR2 FYNNEI come from the germline V gene. This CDR3 comprises 14 residues. The CDR3 DNA follows: TGTGCCAGCAGTTGGGACACCTTCAATCAGCCCCAGCATTTT. Amino acid sequence: CASSWDTFNQPQHF.

The sample holds one count of this clone. The chain joins TRBV5-1 to TRBJ2-1, with D unresolved. Germline CDR1 reads SGHRS; CDR2 reads YFSETQ. V lost 0 bases and J lost 0, with 4 bases in between. The CDR3 length is 14 residues. The CDR3 coding sequence is TGCGCCAGCAGCTTGGTGAGCTCCTACAATGAGCAGTTCTTC. Its protein is CASSLVSSYNEQFF.

The chain links TRBV5-4 to TRBJ2-3, with unresolved D. The CDR3 has 14 amino acids. The V gene lost 2 bases and the J gene lost 3 bases, with 10 bases spanning the gap. The germline V gene has CDR1 SGHNT and CDR2 YYREEE (reference sequence). The CDR3 is CASSFGVVTDTQYF. The CDR3 DNA reads as TGTGCCAGCAGCTTCGGTGTAGTTACAGATACGCAGTATTTT. Together with reference TRBV5-4 and TRBJ2-3, the CDR3 gives the full variable domain: ETGVTQSPTHLIKTRGQQVTLRCSSQSGHNTVSWYQQALGQGPQFIFQYYREEENGRGNFPPRFSGLQFPNYSSELNVNALELDDSALYLCASSFGVVTDTQYFGPGTRLTVL.

V and J are TRBV7-9 and TRBJ2-1; 11 bases agree with TRBD2. From germline, CDR1 is SEHNR and CDR2 FQNEAQ (reference sequence). J was trimmed by 6 bases and V by 0 bases; bases with no gene match: 13. This CDR3 comprises 19 residues. CDR3 sequence reads: CASSLAVGTSGSRSNEQFF. The CDR3 nucleotides are TGTGCCAGCAGCTTAGCGGTTGGGACTAGCGGATCTCGAAGCAATGAGCAGTTCTTC.

The chain carries TRBV27 and TRBJ2-1, with TRBD1 matching over 10 bases. In germline, CDR1 is MNHEY, CDR2 SMNVEV (reference sequence). The V segment lost 8 bases and the J segment 6 bases; nucleotides outside the gene matches: 10. This CDR3 region has 15 residues. CDR3 nucleotides: TGTGCCAGCGAACCCTCCGGGACAGGGGTCAATGAGCAGTTCTTC. Protein product: CASEPSGTGVNEQFF.